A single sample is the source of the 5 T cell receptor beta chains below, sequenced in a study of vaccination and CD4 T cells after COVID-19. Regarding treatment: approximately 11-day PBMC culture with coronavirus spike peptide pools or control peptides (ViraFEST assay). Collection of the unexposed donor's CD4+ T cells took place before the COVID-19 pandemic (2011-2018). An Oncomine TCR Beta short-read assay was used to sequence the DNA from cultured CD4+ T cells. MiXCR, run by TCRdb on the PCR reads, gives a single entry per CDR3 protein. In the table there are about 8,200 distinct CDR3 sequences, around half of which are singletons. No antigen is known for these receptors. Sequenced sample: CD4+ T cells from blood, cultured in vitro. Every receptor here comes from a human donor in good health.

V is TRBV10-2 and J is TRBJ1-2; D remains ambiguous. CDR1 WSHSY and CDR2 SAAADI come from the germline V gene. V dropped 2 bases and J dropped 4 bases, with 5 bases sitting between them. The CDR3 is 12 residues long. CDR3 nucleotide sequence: TGCGCCAGCAGTGAGGGAAGCTATGGCTACACCTTC. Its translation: CASSEGSYGYTF.

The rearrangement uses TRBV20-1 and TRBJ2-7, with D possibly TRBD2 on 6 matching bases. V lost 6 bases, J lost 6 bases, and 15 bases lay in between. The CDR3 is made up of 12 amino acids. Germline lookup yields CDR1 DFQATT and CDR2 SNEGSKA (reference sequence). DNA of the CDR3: TGCAGTGCAAGCCAAGGAGGGTCCGAGCAGTACTTC. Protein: CSASQGGSEQYF.

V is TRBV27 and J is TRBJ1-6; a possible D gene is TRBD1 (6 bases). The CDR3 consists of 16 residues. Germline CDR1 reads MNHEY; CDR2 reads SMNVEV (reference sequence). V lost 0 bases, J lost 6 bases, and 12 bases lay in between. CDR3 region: CASSLSMGTPNSPLHF. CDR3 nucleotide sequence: TGTGCCAGCAGTTTATCTATGGGGACACCTAATTCACCCCTCCACTTT.

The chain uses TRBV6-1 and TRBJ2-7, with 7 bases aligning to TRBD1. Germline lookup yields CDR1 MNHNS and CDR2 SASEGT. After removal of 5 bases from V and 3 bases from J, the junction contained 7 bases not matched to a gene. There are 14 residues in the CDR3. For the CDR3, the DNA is TGTGCCAGCAGTCCCCAAACAGGGGTCTACGAGCAGTACTTC. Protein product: CASSPQTGVYEQYF.

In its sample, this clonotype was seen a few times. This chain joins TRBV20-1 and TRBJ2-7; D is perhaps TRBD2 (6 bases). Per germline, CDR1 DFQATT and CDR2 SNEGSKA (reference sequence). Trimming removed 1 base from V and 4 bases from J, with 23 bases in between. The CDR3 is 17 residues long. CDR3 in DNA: TGCAGTGCTAGAGGTCCCGGACTCCCGGGGGAAGGATACGAGCAGTACTTC. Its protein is CSARGPGLPGEGYEQYF.